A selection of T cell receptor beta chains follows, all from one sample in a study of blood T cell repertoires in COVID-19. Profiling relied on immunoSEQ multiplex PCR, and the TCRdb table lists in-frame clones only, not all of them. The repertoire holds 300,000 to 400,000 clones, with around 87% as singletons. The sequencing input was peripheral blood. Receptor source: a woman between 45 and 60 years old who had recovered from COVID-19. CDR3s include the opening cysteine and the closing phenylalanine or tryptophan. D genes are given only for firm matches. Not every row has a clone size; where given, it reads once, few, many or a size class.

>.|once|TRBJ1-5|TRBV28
CASSLSDISQPQHF
TGTGCCAGCAGTTTATCGGACATCAGTCAGCCCCAGCATTTT
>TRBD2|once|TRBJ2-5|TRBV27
CASSIRLAGGRETQYF
TGTGCCAGCAGTATCCGACTAGCGGGGGGTAGAGAGACCCAGTACTTC
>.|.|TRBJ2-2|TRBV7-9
CASVGDISSGELFF
TGTGCCAGCGTAGGGGACATCTCTTCCGGGGAGCTGTTTTTT
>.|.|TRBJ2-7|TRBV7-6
CASSLELNPGSYEQYF
TGTGCCAGCAGCTTAGAATTAAACCCGGGTTCCTACGAGCAGTACTTC
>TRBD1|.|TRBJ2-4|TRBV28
CASSFTQTGKARKNIQYF
TGTGCCAGCAGTTTTACCCAGACAGGGAAGGCTAGGAAAAACATTCAGTACTTC
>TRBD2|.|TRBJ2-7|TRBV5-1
CASSLRLAGHEQYF
TGCGCCAGCAGCTTGCGACTAGCGGGCCACGAGCAGTACTTC
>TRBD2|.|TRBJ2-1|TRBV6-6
CASSPTLAGKYNEQFF
TGTGCCAGCAGCCCCACTCTAGCGGGAAAATACAATGAGCAGTTCTTC
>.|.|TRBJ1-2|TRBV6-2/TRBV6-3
CASSYSSVQAGYTF
TGTGCCAGCAGTTACTCGAGTGTCCAGGCCGGCTACACCTTC
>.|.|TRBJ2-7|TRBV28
CASSPSGLYEQYF
TGTGCCAGCTCCCCGTCGGGTCTCTACGAGCAGTACTTC
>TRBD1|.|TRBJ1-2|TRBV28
CASNSGTGGNGYTF
TGTGCCAGCAATTCCGGGACAGGGGGAAATGGCTACACCTTC
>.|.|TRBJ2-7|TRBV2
CASSPLTGYLYGEQYF
TGTGCCAGCAGCCCTCTTACAGGGTACCTATACGGCGAGCAGTACTTC